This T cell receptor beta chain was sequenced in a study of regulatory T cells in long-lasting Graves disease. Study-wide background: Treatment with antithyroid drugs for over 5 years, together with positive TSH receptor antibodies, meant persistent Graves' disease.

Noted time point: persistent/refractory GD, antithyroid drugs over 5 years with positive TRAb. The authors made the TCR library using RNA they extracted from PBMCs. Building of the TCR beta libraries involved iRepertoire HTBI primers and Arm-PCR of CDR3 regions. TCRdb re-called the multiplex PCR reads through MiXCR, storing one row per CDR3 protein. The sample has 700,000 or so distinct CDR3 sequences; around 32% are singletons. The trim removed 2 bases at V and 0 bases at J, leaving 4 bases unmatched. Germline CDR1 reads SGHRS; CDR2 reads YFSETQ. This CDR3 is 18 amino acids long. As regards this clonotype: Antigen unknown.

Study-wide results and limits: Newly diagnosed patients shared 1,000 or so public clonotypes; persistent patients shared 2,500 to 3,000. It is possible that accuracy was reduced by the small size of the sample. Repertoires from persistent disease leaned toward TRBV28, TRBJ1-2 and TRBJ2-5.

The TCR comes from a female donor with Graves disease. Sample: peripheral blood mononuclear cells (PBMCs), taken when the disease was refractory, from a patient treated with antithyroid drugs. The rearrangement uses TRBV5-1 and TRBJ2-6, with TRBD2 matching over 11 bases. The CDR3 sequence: CASSFSGTSGSGANVLTF. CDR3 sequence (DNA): TGCGCCAGCAGCTTCTCCGGGACTAGCGGCTCTGGGGCCAACGTCCTGACTTTC.